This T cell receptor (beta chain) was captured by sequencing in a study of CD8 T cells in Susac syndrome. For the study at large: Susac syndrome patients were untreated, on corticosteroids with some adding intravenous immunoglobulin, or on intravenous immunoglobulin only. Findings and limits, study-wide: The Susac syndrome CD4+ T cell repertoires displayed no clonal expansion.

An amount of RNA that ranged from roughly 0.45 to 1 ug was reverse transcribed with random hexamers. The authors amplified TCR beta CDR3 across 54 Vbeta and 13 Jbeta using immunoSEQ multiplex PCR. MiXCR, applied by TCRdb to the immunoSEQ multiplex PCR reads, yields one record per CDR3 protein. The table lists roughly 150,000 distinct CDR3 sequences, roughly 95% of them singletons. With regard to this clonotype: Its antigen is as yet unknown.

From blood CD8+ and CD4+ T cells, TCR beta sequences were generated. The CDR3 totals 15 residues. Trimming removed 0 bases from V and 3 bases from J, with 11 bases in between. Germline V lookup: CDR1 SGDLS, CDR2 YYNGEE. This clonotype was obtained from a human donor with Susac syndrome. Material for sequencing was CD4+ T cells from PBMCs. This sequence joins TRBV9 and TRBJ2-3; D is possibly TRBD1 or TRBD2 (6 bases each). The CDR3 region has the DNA TGTGCCAGCAGCGTAGGGGGGGCCCGTACAGATACGCAGTATTTT. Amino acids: CASSVGGARTDTQYF.